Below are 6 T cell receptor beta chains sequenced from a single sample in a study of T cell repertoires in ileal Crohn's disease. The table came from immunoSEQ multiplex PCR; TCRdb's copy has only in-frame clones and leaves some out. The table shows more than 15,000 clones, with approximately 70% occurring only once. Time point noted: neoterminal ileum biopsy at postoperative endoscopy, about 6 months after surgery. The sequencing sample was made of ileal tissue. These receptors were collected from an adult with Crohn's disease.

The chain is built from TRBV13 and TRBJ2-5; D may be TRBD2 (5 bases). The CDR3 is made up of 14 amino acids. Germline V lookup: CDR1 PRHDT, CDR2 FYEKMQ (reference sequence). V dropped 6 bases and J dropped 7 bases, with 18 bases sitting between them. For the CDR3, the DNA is TGTGCCAGCAGTGAGGCCGAGCGAGGGAGGACCCAGTACTTC. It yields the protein CASSEAERGRTQYF.

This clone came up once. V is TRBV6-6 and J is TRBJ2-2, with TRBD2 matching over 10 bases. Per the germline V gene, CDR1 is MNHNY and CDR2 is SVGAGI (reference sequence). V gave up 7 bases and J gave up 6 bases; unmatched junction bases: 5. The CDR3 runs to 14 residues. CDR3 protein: CASNLAGEAGELFF. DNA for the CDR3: TGTGCCAGCAACCTAGCGGGAGAAGCCGGGGAGCTGTTTTTT.

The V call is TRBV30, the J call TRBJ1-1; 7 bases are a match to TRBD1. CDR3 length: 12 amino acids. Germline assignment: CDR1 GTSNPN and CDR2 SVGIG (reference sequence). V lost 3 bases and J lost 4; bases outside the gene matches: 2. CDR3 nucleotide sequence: TGTGCCTGGAGGTCAGGGGGCACTGAAGCTTTCTTT. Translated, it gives CAWRSGGTEAFF.

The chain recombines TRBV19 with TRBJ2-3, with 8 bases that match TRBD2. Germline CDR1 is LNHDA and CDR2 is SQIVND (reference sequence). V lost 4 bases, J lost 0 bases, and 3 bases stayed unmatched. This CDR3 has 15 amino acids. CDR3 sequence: CASSTSGRSTDTQYF. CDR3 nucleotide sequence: TGTGCCAGTAGTACAAGCGGGAGAAGCACAGATACGCAGTATTTT.

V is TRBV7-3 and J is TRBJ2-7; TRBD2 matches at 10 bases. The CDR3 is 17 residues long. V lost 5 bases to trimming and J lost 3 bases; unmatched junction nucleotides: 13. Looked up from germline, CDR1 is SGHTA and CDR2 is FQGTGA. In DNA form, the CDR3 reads TGTGCCAGCAGCCCTGGGAACAGCGGGAGGGGAGGCTACGAGCAGTACTTC. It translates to CASSPGNSGRGGYEQYF.

The CDR3 loop reads CASSQDQAGYSTDTQYF. The CDR3 DNA reads TGCGCCAGCAGCCAAGATCAAGCGGGATATAGCACAGATACGCAGTATTTT. This chain uses TRBV4-1 with TRBJ2-3; 7 nucleotides align to TRBD2. This CDR3 spans 17 amino acids. V was pared by 0 bases and J by 0 bases, with 6 bases of the junction left unmatched. Germline CDR1 reads MGHRA; CDR2 reads YSYEKL.